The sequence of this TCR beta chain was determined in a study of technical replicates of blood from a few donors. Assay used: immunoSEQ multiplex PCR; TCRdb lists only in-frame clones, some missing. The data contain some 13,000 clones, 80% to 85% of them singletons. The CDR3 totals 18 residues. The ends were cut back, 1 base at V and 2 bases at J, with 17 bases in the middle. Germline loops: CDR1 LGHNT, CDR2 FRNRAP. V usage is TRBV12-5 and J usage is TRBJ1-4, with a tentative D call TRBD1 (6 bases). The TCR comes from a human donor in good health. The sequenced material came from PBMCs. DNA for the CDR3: TGTGCTAGTGGTTTGGGGATCACAGGGACGTCGACTAATGAAAAACTGTTTTTT. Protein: CASGLGITGTSTNEKLFF.